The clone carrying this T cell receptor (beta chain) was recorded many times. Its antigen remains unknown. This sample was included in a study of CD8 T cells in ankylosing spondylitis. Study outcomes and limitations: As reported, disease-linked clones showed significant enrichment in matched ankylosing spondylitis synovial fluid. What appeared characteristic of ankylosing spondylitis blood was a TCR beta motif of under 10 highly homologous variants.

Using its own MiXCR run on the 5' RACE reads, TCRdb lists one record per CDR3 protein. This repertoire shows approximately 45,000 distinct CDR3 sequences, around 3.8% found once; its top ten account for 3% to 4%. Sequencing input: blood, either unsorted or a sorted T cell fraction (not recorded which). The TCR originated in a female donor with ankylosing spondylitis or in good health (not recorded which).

The CDR3 spells CASSVGASGGPDTQYF. In DNA, the CDR3 is TGTGCCAGCAGCGTAGGTGCTAGCGGGGGGCCAGATACGCAGTATTTT. The V and J genes are TRBV9 and TRBJ2-3; TRBD2 aligns across 11 bases. This CDR3 contains 16 residues. The ends lost 0 bases at V and 4 bases at J; junction bases unmatched: 4. The V gene's germline CDR1 is SGDLS and CDR2 YYNGEE.